This T cell receptor (beta chain) appears in the sequencing data of a study of monozygotic twins with inflammatory bowel disease. TCRdb reprocessed the 5' RACE reads, keeping one entry per CDR3 protein, no DNA. The record lists around 450,000 distinct CDR3 sequences, of which the ten most abundant hold roughly 2.2%. The CDR3 has 13 residues. Germline V gives CDR1 DFQATT, CDR2 SNEGSKA (reference sequence). Overall study results and limits: Repertoire similarity matched across concordant and discordant twins, perhaps owing to limited power.

As regards this clonotype: Antigen specificity is unknown.

The source material was blood. This receptor was identified in a human donor with ulcerative colitis or Crohn's disease, or a healthy co-twin of an affected twin (not recorded which). The V and J genes are TRBV20-1 and TRBJ2-5; TCRdb lists TRBD2, though no DNA is available to test this call. CDR3 sequence: CSATPSGQETQYF.